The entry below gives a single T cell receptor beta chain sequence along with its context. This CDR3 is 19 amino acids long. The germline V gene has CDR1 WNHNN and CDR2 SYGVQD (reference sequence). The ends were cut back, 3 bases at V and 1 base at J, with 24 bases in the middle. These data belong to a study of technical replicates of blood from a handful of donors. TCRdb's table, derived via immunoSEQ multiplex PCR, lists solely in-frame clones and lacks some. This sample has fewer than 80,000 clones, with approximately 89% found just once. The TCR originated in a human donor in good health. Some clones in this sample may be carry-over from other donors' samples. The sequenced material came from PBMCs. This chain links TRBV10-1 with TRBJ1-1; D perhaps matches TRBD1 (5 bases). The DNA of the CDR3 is TGCGCCAGCAGTGATAACAGGTCCATCAAGCGATTGGCGAACACTGAAGCTTTCTTT. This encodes CASSDNRSIKRLANTEAFF.